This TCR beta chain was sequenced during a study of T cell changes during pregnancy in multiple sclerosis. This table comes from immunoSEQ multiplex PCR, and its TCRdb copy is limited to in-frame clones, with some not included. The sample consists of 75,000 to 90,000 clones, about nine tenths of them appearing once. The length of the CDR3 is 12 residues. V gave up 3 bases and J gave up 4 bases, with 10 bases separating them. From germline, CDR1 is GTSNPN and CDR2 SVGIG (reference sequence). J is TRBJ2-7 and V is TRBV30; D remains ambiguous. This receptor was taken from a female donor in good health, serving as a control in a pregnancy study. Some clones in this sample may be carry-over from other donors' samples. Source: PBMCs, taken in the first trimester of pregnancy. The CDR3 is CAWRTVHYEQYF. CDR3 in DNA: TGTGCCTGGAGAACGGTTCATTACGAGCAGTACTTC.